This TCR beta chain is from a study of T cell responses to AZD1222 COVID-19 vaccine. Findings and caveats of the study: Donors were largely white British and mainly female; clonal diversity was possibly underestimated. Baseline serostatus was positive in only six or seven AZD1222 recipients. Reports indicate that nearly half of spike-specific TCRs are directed at unmutated variant regions.

V was clipped by 9 bases and J by 6 bases; unmatched bases: 6. CDR3 length: 13 residues. Per the germline V gene, CDR1 is SGHDT and CDR2 is YYEEEE. In the case of this clone: The antigen is unknown.

Method: immunoSEQ multiplex PCR; TCRdb's copy keeps in-frame clones and lacks some. This table holds around 140,000 clones, about nine tenths found once. The clonotype was recovered from an adult who received the AZD1222 COVID-19 vaccine. This chain joins TRBV5-6 and TRBJ1-6, with 7 positions matching TRBD1. Sequences were derived from peripheral blood, sampled 28 days after the second AZD1222 dose. The CDR3: CATRDSLNSPLHF. In DNA, the CDR3 is TGTGCCACCCGGGACAGCCTTAATTCACCCCTCCACTTT.